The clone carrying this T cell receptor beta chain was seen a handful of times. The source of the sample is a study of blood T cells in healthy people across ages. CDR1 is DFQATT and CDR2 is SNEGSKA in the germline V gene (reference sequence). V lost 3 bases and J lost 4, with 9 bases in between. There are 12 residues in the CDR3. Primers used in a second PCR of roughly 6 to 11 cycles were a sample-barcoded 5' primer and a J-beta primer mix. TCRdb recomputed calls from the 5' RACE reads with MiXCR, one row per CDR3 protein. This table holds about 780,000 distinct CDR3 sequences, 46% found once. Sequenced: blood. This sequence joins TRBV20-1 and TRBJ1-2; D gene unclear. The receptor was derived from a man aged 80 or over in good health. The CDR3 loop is CSASISVYGYTF. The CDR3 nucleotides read TGCAGTGCTAGTATATCAGTCTATGGCTACACCTTC.